The subject of this entry is one T cell receptor (beta chain). CDR1 SEHNR and CDR2 FQNEAQ come from the germline V gene (reference sequence). Trimming took 3 bases from V and 5 from J, leaving 7 bases between them. This CDR3 region has 12 residues. The data stem from a study of blood T cell repertoires in COVID-19. The repertoire was sequenced with immunoSEQ multiplex PCR; TCRdb's copy has only in-frame clones and lacks some. The sample carries a few hundred thousand clones, more than 75% recorded once. J is TRBJ1-2 and V is TRBV7-9, with D possibly being TRBD1 (6 bases). Sequencing was performed on PBMCs or T cells enriched from blood (not recorded which). This TCR was recovered from a woman between 25 and 40 years old who had recovered from COVID-19. DNA of the CDR3: TGTGCCAGCAGCTTCGGGACATATGGCTACACCTTC. Its protein is CASSFGTYGYTF.